This entry is about one T cell receptor (beta chain). Its antigen is currently unknown. Germline CDR1 is SGHTA and CDR2 is FQGNSA. The CDR3 has 16 amino acids. Scientists made TCR beta cDNA using 5'RACE template switching with UMIs. TCRdb re-called the 5' RACE reads; every CDR3 protein appears as one record, without DNA. The sample totals more than 400,000 distinct CDR3 sequences. These data originate in a study of T cells expressing NK-cell markers. Study context: Cells sorted as CD3+CD56+NKG2C+, CD3+CD56+NKG2C- and CD3+CD56-NKG2C+ T cells supplied the TCR beta repertoires. Serological testing identified most of the eight sequenced donors as HCMV-seropositive and one as seronegative.

Overall study findings and caveats: No clear determination of HCMV specificity was made for expanded NKG2C+ T cell clones.

Sequencing used blood T cells: a sorted CD56 or NKG2C T cell subset, CD4+ or CD8+ T cells, or bulk PBMC T cells (not recorded which). The chain recombines TRBV7-2 with TRBJ2-3; the TCRdb D gene call, TRBD1, has no DNA to confirm it. The clonotype was recovered from a woman aged 18-70 years in good health. The CDR3 loop reads CASSLVNRGIADTQYF.